The 4 T cell receptor beta chains in this list originate from one sample, sequenced in a study of shared clonotypes between healthy human individuals. TCRdb's table, derived via immunoSEQ multiplex PCR, lists solely in-frame clones and lacks some. Counted here are 550,000 to 800,000 clones, roughly 70% occurring once; the ten biggest clones make up 1.5% to 2%. The sequencing input was memory CD4+ T cells sorted from blood. Documented subset: CD45RA-negative fraction. All receptors come from a woman between 25 and 40 years old in good health.

This chain links TRBV7-8 with TRBJ2-1; TRBD2 is a possible D gene (5 bases). Trimming took off 2 bases at V and 3 bases at J, with 17 bases between the two ends. The CDR3 covers 17 residues. CDR1 and CDR2 (germline): SGHVS, FQNEAQ. CDR3 sequence (DNA): TGTGCCAGCAGCTTAAGAGGGTCGAGTAGGGACTACAATGAGCAGTTCTTC. Translating gives CASSLRGSSRDYNEQFF. The whole variable domain, remainder taken from reference TRBV7-8 and TRBJ2-1, is GAGVSQSPRYKVAKRGQDVALRCDPISGHVSLFWYQQALGQGPEFLTYFQNEAQLDKSGLPSDRFFAERPEGSVSTLKIQRTQQEDSAVYLCASSLRGSSRDYNEQFFGPGTRLTVL.

As for this clone: The same CDR3 can be traced to other DNA sequences in this sample. The rearrangement links TRBV5-1 to TRBJ2-1, with TRBD2 matching 7 bases. V was clipped by 1 base and J by 4 bases; unmatched bases: 5. Germline CDR1 and CDR2: SGHRS and YFSETQ. The CDR3 runs to 15 residues. Here the CDR3 reads CASSLSSGLYNEQFF. The CDR3, as DNA: TGCGCCAGCAGCTTGTCTAGCGGACTATACAATGAGCAGTTCTTC.

The V call is TRBV7-2, the J call TRBJ2-5; no reliable D call. CDR1 and CDR2 (germline): SGHTA, FQGNSA. The V gene lost 4 bases and the J gene lost 5 bases, with 17 bases spanning the gap. This CDR3 region has 15 residues. The chain's CDR3 is CASSSNALVGETQYF. The CDR3 DNA sequence: TGTGCCAGCAGCTCGAACGCTCTAGTGGGTGAGACCCAGTACTTC.

This clone has only a few counts. This chain joins TRBV29-1 and TRBJ2-1, with 7 bases that match TRBD1. In germline, CDR1 is SQVTM, CDR2 ANQGSEA. V dropped 4 bases and J dropped 0; count of bases not matched to a gene: 0. The CDR3 length is 13 residues. The CDR3 coding sequence is TGCAGCGTTGGACAGGGCTCCTACAATGAGCAGTTCTTC. Residues: CSVGQGSYNEQFF.